What follows is one T cell receptor (beta chain) and its context. This sample was taken from a study of blood T cell repertoires in COVID-19. Study-level background: Whether acute or convalescent, the COVID-19 samples came from the United States, Italy and Spain. Nucleic acid was either cDNA or gDNA, and it came from T cells, B-cell-depleted T cells, or PBMCs.

Per germline, CDR1 GTSNPN and CDR2 SVGIG (reference sequence). Germline trimming cut 5 bases from V and 7 bases from J; bases unmatched to any gene: 2. The CDR3 has 13 amino acids. Original data processing: Quantification of nucleated cells was approximated via reference gene primer amplification. Using immunoSEQ multiplex PCR, the repertoire was profiled, and TCRdb retains in-frame clones only, with some absent. The V and J calls and the clone size are those of that table, but D and trimming were determined from the DNA. The sample lists more than 95,000 clones, about 80% occurring once. This sequence originates from a man aged 65 to 79 with acute or convalescent COVID-19. The sequenced sample consisted of peripheral blood. V gene TRBV30 combines with J gene TRBJ1-6; 10 bases line up with TRBD1. CDR3 bases: TGTGCCTGGTCGGGACAGGGGAATTCACCCCTCCACTTT. This gives the protein CAWSGQGNSPLHF.